Below are 30 T cell receptor beta chains sequenced from a single sample in a study of blood T cell repertoires in COVID-19. The table came from immunoSEQ multiplex PCR; TCRdb's copy has only in-frame clones and leaves some out. The data show 150,000 to 200,000 clones, less than 85% seen once. Sequenced input: peripheral blood. The origin of the receptors is a woman between 40 and 50 years old with COVID-19, enrolled during active disease.

Concerning this clone itself: The same CDR3 arises from other DNA sequences in this sample as well. This chain links TRBV5-6 with TRBJ1-5; 7 nucleotides agree with TRBD1. The CDR3 covers 15 residues. Germline CDR1 reads SGHDT; CDR2 reads YYEEEE. V lost 4 bases, J lost 2 bases, and 6 bases stayed unmatched. CDR3 sequence: CASSLTGLGNQPQHF. The CDR3 nucleotides are TGTGCCAGCAGCCTGACAGGGCTCGGCAATCAGCCCCAGCATTTT. The full variable domain, its missing parts supplied by reference TRBV5-6 and TRBJ1-5, is DAGVTQSPTHLIKTRGQQVTLRCSPKSGHDTVSWYQQALGQGPQFIFQYYEEEERQRGNFPDRFSGHQFPNYSSELNVNALLLGDSALYLCASSLTGLGNQPQHFGDGTRLSIL.

J is TRBJ1-1 and V is TRBV3-1 (or the pseudogene TRBV3-2); 8 nucleotides line up with TRBD1. The V segment lost 1 base and the J segment 11 bases; nucleotides outside the gene matches: 6. This CDR3 has 13 residues. The V gene's germline CDR1 is LGHDT and CDR2 YNNKEL (reference sequence). CDR3 DNA: TGTGCCAGCAGCCAAGGGACAGGGCTAACCGCTTTCTTT. Protein: CASSQGTGLTAFF.

This sequence joins TRBV7-8 and TRBJ2-1; 8 positions agree with TRBD2. J gave up 5 bases and V 4 bases, and 7 bases lay outside the gene matches. Germline V CDR1 and CDR2: SGHVS, FQNEAQ. The CDR3 runs 15 residues. The CDR3 loop is CASSSIAGINNEQFF. DNA for the CDR3: TGTGCCAGCAGCTCTATAGCGGGGATAAACAATGAGCAGTTCTTC.

The V call is TRBV19, the J call TRBJ2-7; D unresolved. The CDR3 contains 13 residues. The V and J ends lost 5 bases and 6 bases respectively, with 14 bases between them. The germline gives CDR1 LNHDA, CDR2 SQIVND (reference sequence). CDR3 DNA: TGTGCCAGTAGTCCAGGATTAATGGGCGAGCAGTACTTC. This translates into CASSPGLMGEQYF.

The chain employs TRBV10-3 and TRBJ1-1, with unresolved D. The CDR3 contains 15 residues. Per the germline V gene, CDR1 is ENHRY and CDR2 is SYGVKD. Deletions cut 1 base from V and 1 base from J, with 10 bases between. The CDR3 nucleotides are TGTGCCATCAGTGAGTTCGGGAAGAGGAACACTGAAGCTTTCTTT. Translating it yields CAISEFGKRNTEAFF.

This clone has just a few counts. The chain is built from TRBV6-1 and TRBJ1-2, with a possible D match to TRBD1 (5 bases). Germline V gene sequence: CDR1 MNHNS, CDR2 SASEGT. The CDR3 consists of 16 residues. V gave up 2 bases and J gave up 2 bases, with 15 bases separating them. CDR3 DNA sequence: TGTGCCAGCAGTGAAAGGACACCCTGGGGAAACTATGGCTACACCTTC. It is translated as CASSERTPWGNYGYTF.

The chain uses TRBV7-9 and TRBJ2-6; 8 nucleotides agree with TRBD1. Germline trimming cut 4 bases from V and 3 bases from J; bases unmatched to any gene: 5. The CDR3 extends over 16 amino acids. The germline V gene encodes CDR1 SEHNR and CDR2 FQNEAQ (reference sequence). The CDR3 here is CASSWLDRDGANVLTF. The CDR3 DNA sequence: TGTGCCAGCAGCTGGCTGGACAGGGATGGGGCCAACGTCCTGACTTTC.

Only a few counts were recorded for this clone. The rearrangement links TRBV5-8 to TRBJ2-1, with D perhaps TRBD1 (6 bases). The CDR3 loop spans 16 amino acids. Trimming took off 4 bases at V and 0 bases at J, with 14 bases between the two ends. Germline V gene data show CDR1 as SGHTS and CDR2 as YDEGEE. CDR3 sequence (DNA): TGTGCCAGCAGCGGGACAAAAGGGGTCTCCTACAATGAGCAGTTCTTC. Its translation is CASSGTKGVSYNEQFF. Filled out from reference TRBV5-8 and TRBJ2-1, the complete variable domain reads EAGVTQSPTHLIKTRGQQATLRCSPISGHTSVYWYQQALGLGLQFLLWYDEGEERNRGNFPPRFSGRQFPNYSSELNVNALELEDSALYLCASSGTKGVSYNEQFFGPGTRLTVL.

This sequence joins TRBV4-1 and TRBJ1-6; no clear D. The CDR3 is made up of 13 amino acids. V was clipped by 3 bases and J by 9 bases, with 9 bases between them. Germline lookup yields CDR1 MGHRA and CDR2 YSYEKL. The CDR3 loop is CASSQTSGSPLHF. In DNA, the CDR3 is TGCGCCAGCAGCCAGACTTCGGGTTCACCCCTCCACTTT.

The chain carries TRBV9 and TRBJ2-3; no clear D. V lost 3 bases and J 2 bases, leaving 7 bases between the germline ends. The CDR3 sequence is 13 residues long. Germline CDR1 reads SGDLS; CDR2 reads YYNGEE. The CDR3 DNA follows: TGTGCCAGCAGCGCCTCCCCCACAGATACGCAGTATTTT. As protein: CASSASPTDTQYF.

The chain is built from TRBV12-2 and TRBJ1-2; TRBD1, the table's D call, lacks a check against the DNA. TRBV12-2 is a known pseudogene. The CDR3 extends over 15 amino acids. The CDR3 coding sequence is TGTGCAAGTCGCTTCGACAGGGGGCGAAACTATGGCTACACCTTC. Its translation: CASRFDRGRNYGYTF.

This sequence joins TRBV19 and TRBJ2-2, with D possibly matching TRBD2 (6 bases). V lost 4 bases, J lost 3 bases, and 9 bases lay in between. CDR1 and CDR2 from the germline V gene are LNHDA and SQIVND (reference sequence). The CDR3 contains 14 residues. The CDR3 reads CASSSGEDTGELFF. The CDR3 DNA reads TGTGCCAGTAGTAGCGGGGAGGACACCGGGGAGCTGTTTTTT.

The genes are TRBV15 and TRBJ2-2; 7 bases are shared with TRBD2. Germline CDR1 is LNHNV and CDR2 is YYDKDF (reference sequence). This CDR3 region has 14 residues. J was trimmed by 6 bases and V by 0 bases; bases with no gene match: 1. In DNA, the CDR3 is TGTGCCACCAGCAGAGATGGGGGGGCCGGGGAGCTGTTTTTT. Translating gives CATSRDGGAGELFF.

This sequence joins TRBV3-1 (or the pseudogene TRBV3-2) and TRBJ1-1; D remains unclear. From germline, CDR1 is LGHDT and CDR2 YNNKEL (reference sequence). The CDR3 runs 15 residues. With 0 bases removed from V and 4 bases from J, the gap between germline ends came to 12 bases. The CDR3 protein is CASSQESRIATEAFF. Written as DNA, the CDR3 is TGTGCCAGCAGCCAAGAAAGCCGTATCGCCACTGAAGCTTTCTTT.

The rearrangement uses TRBV29-1 and TRBJ2-1; D is perhaps TRBD1 (6 bases). This CDR3 spans 10 amino acids. CDR1 and CDR2 (germline): SQVTM, ANQGSEA. Trimming pared 6 bases from V and 10 bases from J, leaving 10 bases between. CDR3 protein: CSVGAFEQFF. The DNA for the CDR3 is TGCAGCGTGGGGGCCTTCGAGCAGTTCTTC.

This clone was seen only a few times. V gene TRBV20-1 combines with J gene TRBJ1-4; no clear D. Germline V gene lookup returns CDR1 DFQATT and CDR2 SNEGSKA (reference sequence). Trimming removed 5 bases at V and 5 bases at J, with 6 bases between. The CDR3 covers 11 residues. The CDR3 here is CSAPVNEKLFF. The CDR3 DNA reads TGCAGTGCTCCGGTAAATGAAAAACTGTTTTTT.

The J gene is TRBJ2-7, the V gene TRBV18; perhaps TRBD2 as D (7 bases). The germline gives CDR1 KGHSH, CDR2 LQKENI. The CDR3 extends over 15 amino acids. V dropped 6 bases and J dropped 6 bases, with 21 bases sitting between them. The DNA for the CDR3 is TGTGCCAGCTCGCCTTACAGCGGAGGGGGGGGCGAGCAGTACTTC. This encodes CASSPYSGGGGEQYF.

The chain couples TRBV7-3 to TRBJ2-2; possible D gene TRBD2, 5 bases. The V end was cut by 5 bases, the J end by 6 bases, with 10 bases between. This CDR3 has 13 residues. The V gene's germline CDR1 is SGHTA and CDR2 FQGTGA. The CDR3 sequence is CASSLIASGELFF. In DNA form, the CDR3 reads TGTGCCAGCAGCCTCATAGCGTCCGGGGAGCTGTTTTTT. Full variable domain (outside the CDR3, taken from reference TRBV7-3 and TRBJ2-2): GAGVSQTPSNKVTEKGKYVELRCDPISGHTALYWYRQSLGQGPEFLIYFQGTGAADDSGLPNDRFFAVRPEGSVSTLKIQRTERGDSAVYLCASSLIASGELFFGEGSRLTVL.

The genes are TRBV5-4 and TRBJ2-5, with D possibly TRBD2 on 5 matching bases. The V end lost 4 bases, the J end lost 5 bases, and 9 bases lay between the germline ends. The CDR3 has 12 amino acids. From germline, CDR1 is SGHNT and CDR2 YYREEE (reference sequence). Here the CDR3 reads CASSQRGETQYF. CDR3 nucleotide sequence: TGTGCCAGCAGCCAGCGAGGGGAGACCCAGTACTTC. Full variable domain (outside the CDR3, taken from reference TRBV5-4 and TRBJ2-5): ETGVTQSPTHLIKTRGQQVTLRCSSQSGHNTVSWYQQALGQGPQFIFQYYREEENGRGNFPPRFSGLQFPNYSSELNVNALELDDSALYLCASSQRGETQYFGPGTRLLVL.

This rearrangement joins TRBV30 to TRBJ2-1; 15 bases fit TRBD2. V shed 8 bases and J 10 bases; nucleotides not matched to a gene: 0. This CDR3 has 11 amino acids. Germline loops: CDR1 GTSNPN, CDR2 SVGIG (reference sequence). The CDR3 DNA is TGTGCCGGGACTAGCGGGGGGGAGCAGTTCTTC. Its translation is CAGTSGGEQFF.

The chain recombines TRBV7-2 with TRBJ2-1; no clear D. Between the trimmed V and J ends, which lost 4 bases and 6 bases, there was a span of 13 bases. The germline CDR1 and CDR2 sequences are SGHTA and FQGNSA. CDR3 size: 14 residues. CDR3 nucleotides: TGTGCCAGCAGCTCCCGGTCTATGAGCAATGAGCAGTTCTTC. Translating gives CASSSRSMSNEQFF. Using reference TRBV7-2 and TRBJ2-1 for the parts outside the CDR3, the full variable domain is GAGVSQSPSNKVTEKGKDVELRCDPISGHTALYWYRQSLGQGLEFLIYFQGNSAPDKSGLPSDRFSAERTGGSVSTLTIQRTQQEDSAVYLCASSSRSMSNEQFFGPGTRLTVL.

The chain combines TRBV11-2 with TRBJ2-1; TRBD1 matches 9 bases. The CDR3 runs 14 residues. Germline CDR1 reads SGHAT; CDR2 reads FQNNGV. The trim removed 7 bases at V and 2 bases at J, leaving 3 bases unmatched. Here the CDR3 DNA reads TGTGCCAGCACCACAGGGGGCGCCTACAATGAGCAGTTCTTC. It specifies CASTTGGAYNEQFF.

This clone has a handful of counts. This chain connects TRBV7-2 to TRBJ1-3; weak D call: TRBD1 (6 bases). The germline gives CDR1 SGHTA, CDR2 FQGNSA. This CDR3 has 18 amino acids. V shed 1 base and J shed 4 bases, with 20 bases lying between them. The DNA of the CDR3 is TGTGCCAGCAGCTTAGGGCAGGTAGGTACAGGGTGGGGAAACACCATATATTTT. It is translated as CASSLGQVGTGWGNTIYF.

V is TRBV5-1 and J is TRBJ2-7; D uncertain. The germline V and J ends were trimmed by 5 bases and 3 bases, with 15 bases remaining between them. This CDR3 is 14 amino acids long. Per the germline V gene, CDR1 is SGHRS and CDR2 is YFSETQ. CDR3 protein: CASRGASVDYEQYF. Written as DNA, the CDR3 is TGCGCCAGCAGAGGAGCTTCCGTCGACTACGAGCAGTACTTC.

A single count supports this clone. CDR3 sequence reads: CASSSYIKNTGELFF. CDR3 nucleotides: TGTGCCAGCAGCTCGTACATAAAGAATACCGGGGAGCTGTTTTTT. This chain uses TRBV9 with TRBJ2-2; no firm D call. This CDR3 region has 15 residues. The ends were cut back, 4 bases at V and 5 bases at J, with 15 bases in the middle. Per germline, CDR1 SGDLS and CDR2 YYNGEE.

In its sample, this clone was seen a few times. The chain links TRBV6-5 to TRBJ1-2, with a weak D call TRBD1 (6 bases). Trimming cost V 6 bases and J 4 bases, with 15 bases left between them. From germline, CDR1 is MNHEY and CDR2 SVGAGI. The CDR3 spans 14 residues. This CDR3 reads CASSPRGGGYGYTF. The CDR3 DNA reads TGTGCCAGCAGCCCGAGGGGGGGTGGCTATGGCTACACCTTC.

The rearrangement uses TRBV5-4 and TRBJ2-3; D unclear. Germline V gene data show CDR1 as SGHNT and CDR2 as YYREEE (reference sequence). Trimming pared 0 bases from V and 3 bases from J, leaving 2 bases between. This CDR3 comprises 12 residues. The CDR3 region has the DNA TGTGCCAGCAGCTTGGCGACAGATACGCAGTATTTT. This gives the protein CASSLATDTQYF.

This chain connects TRBV4-1 to TRBJ1-2; 8 nucleotides match TRBD1. V gave up 2 bases and J gave up 1 base; unmatched junction bases: 3. Germline V gives CDR1 MGHRA, CDR2 YSYEKL. The CDR3 runs to 15 residues. The CDR3 reads CASSQSGQDNYGYTF. In DNA form, the CDR3 reads TGCGCCAGCAGCCAATCGGGACAGGATAACTATGGCTACACCTTC.

This chain joins TRBV3-1 (or the pseudogene TRBV3-2) and TRBJ2-7, with D hard to call. CDR3 size: 13 residues. Per the germline V gene, CDR1 is LGHDT and CDR2 is YNNKEL (reference sequence). Trimming left V 0 bases short and J 4 bases short, with 7 bases between. Here the CDR3 DNA reads TGTGCCAGCAGCCAAGAGTTCGGTTACGAGCAGTACTTC. It is translated as CASSQEFGYEQYF.

This clone was detected a few times. DNA of the CDR3: TGTGCCAGCAGCCCTTCAGGGGGCTACTATGGCTACACCTTC. Translated, it gives CASSPSGGYYGYTF. The V gene is TRBV2, the J gene TRBJ1-2; 8 bases are shared with TRBD1. This CDR3 is built from 14 residues. V trimming: 6 bases; J trimming: 3 bases; junction bases outside the gene matches: 6. Germline lookup yields CDR1 SNHLY and CDR2 FYNNEI.